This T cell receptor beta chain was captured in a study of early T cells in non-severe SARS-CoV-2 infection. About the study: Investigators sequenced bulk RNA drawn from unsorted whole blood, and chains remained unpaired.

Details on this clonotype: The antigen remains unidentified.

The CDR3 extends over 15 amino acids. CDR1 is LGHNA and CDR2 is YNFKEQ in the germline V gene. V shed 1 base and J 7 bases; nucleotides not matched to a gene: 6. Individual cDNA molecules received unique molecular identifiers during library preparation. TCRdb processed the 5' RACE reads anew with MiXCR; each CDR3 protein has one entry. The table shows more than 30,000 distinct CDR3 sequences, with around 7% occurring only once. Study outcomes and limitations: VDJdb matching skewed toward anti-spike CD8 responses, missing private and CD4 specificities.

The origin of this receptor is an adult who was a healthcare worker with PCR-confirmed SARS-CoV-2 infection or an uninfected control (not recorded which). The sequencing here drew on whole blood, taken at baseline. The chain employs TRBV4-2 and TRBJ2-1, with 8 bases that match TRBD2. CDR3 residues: CASSQASGLGNEQFF. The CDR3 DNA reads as TGTGCCAGCAGCCAAGCTAGCGGGTTGGGAAATGAGCAGTTCTTC.